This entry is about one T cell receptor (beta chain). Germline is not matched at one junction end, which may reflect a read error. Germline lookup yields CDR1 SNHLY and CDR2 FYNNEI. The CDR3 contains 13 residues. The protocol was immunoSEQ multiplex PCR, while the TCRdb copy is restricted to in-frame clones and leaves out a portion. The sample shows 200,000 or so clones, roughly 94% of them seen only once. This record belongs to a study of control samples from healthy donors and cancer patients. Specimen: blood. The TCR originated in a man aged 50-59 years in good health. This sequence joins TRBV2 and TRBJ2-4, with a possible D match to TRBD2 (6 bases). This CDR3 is CASTPVPQGGWGF. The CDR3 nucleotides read TGTGCCAGCACCCCTGTCCCCCAGGGAGGATGGGGGTTC.